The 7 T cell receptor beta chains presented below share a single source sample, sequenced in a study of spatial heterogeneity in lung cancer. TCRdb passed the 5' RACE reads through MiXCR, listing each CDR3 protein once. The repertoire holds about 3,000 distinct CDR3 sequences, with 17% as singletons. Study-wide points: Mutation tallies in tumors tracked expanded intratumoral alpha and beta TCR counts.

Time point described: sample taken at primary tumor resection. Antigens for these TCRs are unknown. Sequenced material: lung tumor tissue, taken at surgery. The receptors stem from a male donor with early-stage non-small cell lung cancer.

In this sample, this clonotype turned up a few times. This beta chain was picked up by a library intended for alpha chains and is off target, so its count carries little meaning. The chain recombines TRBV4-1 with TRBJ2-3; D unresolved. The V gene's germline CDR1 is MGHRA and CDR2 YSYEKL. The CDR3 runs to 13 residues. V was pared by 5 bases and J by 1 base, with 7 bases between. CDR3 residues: CASSFKRTDTQYF. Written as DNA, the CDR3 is TGCGCCAGCAGCTTCAAGCGCACAGATACGCAGTATTTT.

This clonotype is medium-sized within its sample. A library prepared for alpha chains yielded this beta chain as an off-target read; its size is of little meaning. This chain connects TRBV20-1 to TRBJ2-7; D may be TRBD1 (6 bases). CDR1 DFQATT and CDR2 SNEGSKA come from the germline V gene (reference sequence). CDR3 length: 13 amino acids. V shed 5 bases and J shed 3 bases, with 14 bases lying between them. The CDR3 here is CSAYRVGNYEQYF. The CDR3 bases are TGCAGTGCTTACAGGGTAGGAAACTACGAGCAGTACTTC.

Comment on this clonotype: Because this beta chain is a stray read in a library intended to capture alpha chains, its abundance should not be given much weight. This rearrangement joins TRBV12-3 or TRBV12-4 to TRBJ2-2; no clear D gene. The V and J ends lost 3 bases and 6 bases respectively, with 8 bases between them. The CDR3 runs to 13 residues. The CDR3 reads CASSFGISGELFF. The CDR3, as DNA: TGTGCCAGCAGTTTCGGCATATCCGGGGAGCTGTTTTTT.

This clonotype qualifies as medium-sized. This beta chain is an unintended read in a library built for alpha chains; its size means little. The CDR3: CASSQTERMSYEQYF. CDR3 coding DNA: TGTGCCAGCAGCCAGACAGAAAGGATGTCCTACGAGCAGTACTTC. The rearrangement joins TRBV4-2 to TRBJ2-7, with D possibly being TRBD1 (5 bases). V was pared by 3 bases and J by 1 base, with 13 bases between. Per the germline V gene, CDR1 is LGHNA and CDR2 is YNFKEQ. The CDR3 is made up of 15 amino acids.

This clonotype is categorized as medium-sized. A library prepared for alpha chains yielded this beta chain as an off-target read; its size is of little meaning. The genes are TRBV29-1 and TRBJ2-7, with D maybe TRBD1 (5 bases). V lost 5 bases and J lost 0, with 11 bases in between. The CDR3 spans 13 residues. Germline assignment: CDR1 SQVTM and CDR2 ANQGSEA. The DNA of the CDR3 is TGCAGCGTTACTGCGGACATCTCCTACGAGCAGTACTTC. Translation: CSVTADISYEQYF.

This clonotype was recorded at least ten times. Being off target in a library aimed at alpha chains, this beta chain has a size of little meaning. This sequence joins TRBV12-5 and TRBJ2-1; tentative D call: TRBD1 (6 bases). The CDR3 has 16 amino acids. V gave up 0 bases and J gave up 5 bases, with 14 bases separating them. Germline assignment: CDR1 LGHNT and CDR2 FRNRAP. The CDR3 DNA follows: TGTGCTAGTGGTTTGGTACTCACCAGGGGCGACAATGAGCAGTTCTTC. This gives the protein CASGLVLTRGDNEQFF.

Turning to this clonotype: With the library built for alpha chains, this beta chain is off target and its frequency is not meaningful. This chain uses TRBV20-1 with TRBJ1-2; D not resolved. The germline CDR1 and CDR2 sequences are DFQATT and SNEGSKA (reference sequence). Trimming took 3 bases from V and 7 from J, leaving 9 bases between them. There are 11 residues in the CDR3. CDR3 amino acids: CSASTLTGYTF. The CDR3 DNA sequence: TGCAGTGCTAGTACTTTAACTGGCTACACCTTC.